The T cell receptor beta chain under discussion was sequenced for a study of blood T cell repertoires in COVID-19 (dated by TCRdb to the early 2020s). Regarding the research as a whole: Collaborator samples came from the United States, Italy and Spain and covered acute and convalescent phases of COVID-19. The prospective study material was composed of cDNA or gDNA derived from T cells, B-cell-depleted T cells, or PBMCs. Subjects who had been exposed to COVID-19, were actively infected with it, or had recovered from it provided the deeply sampled blood TCRbeta repertoires that made up the dataset. A freely available public database, intended as a resource for researchers studying the immune response to SARS-CoV-2, is where the repertoires were released. Samples came from the ongoing ImmuneRACE study (first 160 participants) plus 1,254 subjects from 6 global collaborators. A de-identified subject ID, COVID-19 status, age in years and sex were almost always included in the sample metadata. Where available, HLA class I and class II types were taken from metadata supplied by the sample provider and were not determined by assay-based typing. On the study overall, not on this receptor specifically: The quantity of clinical and demographic metadata differed by source and by participant and was supplied without curation.

Whole blood was collected in K2EDTA tubes by collaborating institutions according to the institutions' own protocols. For TCRbeta analysis, collaborators shipped samples in one of three forms: frozen whole blood, isolated PBMCs, or DNA extracted from either of those sample types. The immunoSEQ Assay, a bias-controlled multiplex PCR, was used to amplify TCRbeta CDR3 regions from genomic DNA. The original methods were these. The number of nucleated cells in each sample was estimated by amplification of reference gene primers within the assay. Sequence reads were collapsed and filtered to measure the absolute abundance of every unique TCRbeta CDR3 rearrangement. For each sample, productive Simpson clonality was calculated by taking the square root of Simpson's diversity index across productive rearrangements. What TCRdb holds here is the immuneACCESS table cut down to in-frame rearrangements. Part of the clones is not present; checked against another copy, under half of the missing clones reflect an unresolved V gene, and the others are unexplained. V, J and clone size derive from that table, while D and trimming were established from the DNA sequence. This sample lists approximately 280,000 clones; 75% to 85% were detected once. The top ten clonotypes cover roughly 4.6% of the sample.

A note on this clone: What antigen it recognizes has not been identified. Base qualities are not recorded, but no much larger clone differs from it by a single base.

The CDR3 spans 12 residues, from the cysteine through the phenylalanine. Here the CDR3 DNA is all that survives: 36 bases in frame from base 1. The germline V gene encodes CDR1 SNHLY and CDR2 FYNNEI. The junction carries 11 bases between V and J, which are trimmed by 6 bases and 6 bases respectively. The TCR was taken from a man aged 50-60 years with active or convalescent COVID-19. Sequencing was performed on peripheral blood. The chain couples TRBV2 to TRBJ1-2, with TRBD1 as a weak D call on 5 bases. CDR3 reads: CASSRDMDGYTF. The DNA sequence is given as TGTGCCAGCAGCAGGGATATGGATGGCTACACCTTC.